Below, one T cell receptor beta chain is given with its context. Its antigen is undetermined. V was shortened by 5 bases and J by 3 bases, with 19 bases between the two germline ends. Looked up from germline, CDR1 is MDHEN and CDR2 is SYDVKM. The CDR3 consists of 16 residues. The data were produced by immunoSEQ multiplex PCR, yet TCRdb's version contains in-frame clones alone and is incomplete. The table includes 90,000 to 95,000 clones, more than 70% detected once. This specimen belongs to a study of OX40 agonist ivuxolimab in advanced cancers. Overall study findings and caveats: With doses of 0.1 to 3.0 mg/kg, CD4+ and CD8+ blood T cells had undergone clonal expansion by week 6. Low levels of normalized T-cell clonal expansion also appeared in some nonresponders.

Specimen: CD4+ or CD8+ T cells sorted from blood, collected in a trial of the OX40 agonist ivuxolimab. The sequence was obtained from an adult with an advanced solid tumor such as melanoma, head and neck, liver or kidney cancer. J is TRBJ2-5 and V is TRBV28; TRBD1 might be the D (6 bases). CDR3 DNA: TGTGCCAGCAGTAAATCGAAGGACAGAAAAAAAGAGACCCAGTACTTC. This encodes CASSKSKDRKKETQYF.